The clone carrying this T cell receptor beta chain turned up a few times. This record comes from a study of blood T cell repertoires in COVID-19. Looking at the study overall: Material from acute and convalescent COVID-19 was sourced from the United States, Italy and Spain. The analysed material was cDNA or gDNA that came from T cells, B-cell-depleted T cells, or PBMCs.

The germline gives CDR1 SQVTM, CDR2 ANQGSEA. Between the trimmed V and J ends, which lost 0 bases and 13 bases, there was a span of 12 bases. The length of the CDR3 is 12 residues. Original analysis: Reference gene primers were amplified, and this amplification served to estimate nucleated cell counts. Measured with immunoSEQ multiplex PCR; TCRdb has only the in-frame clones, and not every one. That table furnishes V, J and clone size, whereas the DNA furnished D and trimming. Counted here are roughly 150,000 clones, roughly nine tenths occurring once; the ten biggest clones make up roughly 4.1%. The TCR was taken from a woman aged 70 to 79 with acute or convalescent COVID-19. The J gene is TRBJ1-4, the V gene TRBV29-1; D is ambiguous. The specimen was peripheral blood. The CDR3 coding sequence is TGCAGCGTTGAAGATCTAGGGAGGAGACTGTTTTTT. Translation: CSVEDLGRRLFF.